Listed here is a single T cell receptor beta chain. No antigen is known for it. TCRdb's copy holds only in-frame clones and misses some; the assay was immunoSEQ multiplex PCR. The sample records 80,000 or so clones, 75% to 90% being singletons. This sample was included in a study of OX40 agonist ivuxolimab in advanced cancers. At the level of the study: Patients were dosed intravenously with ivuxolimab at 0.01 to 10 mg/kg every 2 weeks. Antecedent anti-PD-1, anti-PD-L1 or anti-CTLA-4 therapy was permissible, with under 50% having received some. Study results and limitations: Both blood CD4+ and CD8+ T cells showed clonal growth by week 6 at 0.1 to 3.0 mg/kg. Which antigen the expanded peripheral T cells recognized is unknown.

CDR1 and CDR2 (germline): MNHNS, SASEGT. The CDR3 is made up of 14 amino acids. V was clipped by 6 bases and J by 9 bases, with 21 bases between them. The sample here was CD4+ or CD8+ T cells sorted from blood, taken in a trial of the OX40 agonist ivuxolimab. This chain uses TRBV6-1 with TRBJ2-7; D gene ambiguous. This TCR was recovered from an adult with an advanced solid tumor such as melanoma, head and neck, liver or kidney cancer. The CDR3 reads CASRIGGQAVGQYF. CDR3 bases: TGTGCCAGCAGGATAGGTGGGCAGGCGGTCGGGCAGTACTTC.